These 29 T cell receptor beta chains were all obtained from the same sample, sequenced in a study of T cells in Graves' hyperthyroidism and ophthalmopathy. RNA transcripts gave rise to amplified TCR beta CDR3 regions. HTBI primers were the set used in a first-round RT-PCR of the TCR CDR3. Each CDR3 protein gets one entry after TCRdb re-called the multiplex PCR reads with MiXCR. The sample holds 350,000 to 450,000 distinct CDR3 sequences, approximately 15% seen once. Material: blood. The receptors come from a woman aged 55-70 years with Graves' hyperthyroidism.

The chain employs TRBV12-3 or TRBV12-4 and TRBJ1-3, with 10 bases lining up with TRBD1. This CDR3 comprises 14 residues. V was clipped by 7 bases and J by 3 bases; unmatched bases: 3. CDR3 sequence reads: CASTRTGGGNTIYF. Written as DNA, the CDR3 is TGTGCCAGCACCCGGACAGGGGGTGGAAACACCATATATTTT.

This clonotype was seen ten or more times. The genes are TRBV20-1 and TRBJ2-7, with 10 bases matching TRBD2. V shed 5 bases, J shed 6 bases, and the junction held 16 bases outside the gene matches. Looked up from germline, CDR1 is DFQATT and CDR2 is SNEGSKA (reference sequence). The CDR3 sequence is 16 residues long. The CDR3 region has the DNA TGCAGTGCTGAGAAGCCATCCCCAGCGGGAGGGGTCGAGCAGTACTTC. This translates into CSAEKPSPAGGVEQYF.

This clonotype has a handful of counts. V usage is TRBV29-1 and J usage is TRBJ2-1, with TRBD2 identical over 7 bases. From germline, CDR1 is SQVTM and CDR2 ANQGSEA. V trimming: 0 bases; J trimming: 4 bases; junction bases outside the gene matches: 12. This CDR3 contains 17 residues. DNA for the CDR3: TGCAGCGTTGAAGACCCGCCTCGCGGCGGGAGTTACAATGAGCAGTTCTTC. Amino acids: CSVEDPPRGGSYNEQFF.

This chain joins TRBV4-1 and TRBJ2-5, with D perhaps matching TRBD1 or TRBD2 (5 bases each). Trimming left V 0 bases short and J 4 bases short, with 15 bases between. CDR3 length: 16 residues. Germline CDR1 and CDR2: MGHRA and YSYEKL. The CDR3 bases are TGCGCCAGCAGCCAAGATCTGCCGGAGAGGGGAGAGACCCAGTACTTC. Protein sequence: CASSQDLPERGETQYF.

The chain combines TRBV7-2 with TRBJ2-2; a possible D gene is TRBD1 (6 bases). V was cut by 5 bases and J by 7 bases, with 14 bases left in between. Looked up from germline, CDR1 is SGHTA and CDR2 is FQGNSA. CDR3 size: 14 residues. The CDR3 reads CASSQRQVHGELFF. CDR3 DNA: TGTGCCAGCAGCCAGAGACAGGTCCACGGGGAGCTGTTTTTT.

V is TRBV6-4 and J is TRBJ2-4, with 8 bases fitting TRBD2. The CDR3 consists of 18 residues. The V segment lost 4 bases and the J segment 2 bases; nucleotides outside the gene matches: 13. The germline V gene has CDR1 MRHNA and CDR2 SNTAGT. The CDR3, as DNA: TGTGCCAGCAGTGCCTCTTGTAAGACTAGCGATACCAAAAACATTCAGTACTTC. Translation gives CASSASCKTSDTKNIQYF.

This chain connects TRBV27 to TRBJ2-5, with 10 bases that match TRBD1. The CDR3 consists of 13 residues. V was clipped by 7 bases and J by 4 bases; unmatched bases: 3. Per the germline V gene, CDR1 is MNHEY and CDR2 is SMNVEV (reference sequence). CDR3 residues: CASKGQGRETQYF. DNA for the CDR3: TGTGCCAGCAAGGGACAGGGGCGAGAGACCCAGTACTTC.

This clonotype has more than one count but fewer than ten. The chain uses TRBV3-1 and TRBJ1-4; D is possibly TRBD1 (5 bases). In germline, CDR1 is LGHDT, CDR2 YNNKEL (reference sequence). The CDR3 length is 19 residues. The V end was cut by 3 bases, the J end by 0 bases, with 20 bases between. CDR3: CASSQSHGTHPTTNEKLFF. CDR3 nucleotides: TGTGCCAGCAGCCAGTCCCACGGGACGCACCCTACAACTAATGAAAAACTGTTTTTT.

This clonotype has at least ten counts. The V and J genes are TRBV6-1 and TRBJ1-2, with D hard to call. This CDR3 spans 15 amino acids. Between the trimmed V and J ends, which lost 1 base and 4 bases, there was a span of 13 bases. Germline CDR1 reads MNHNS; CDR2 reads SASEGT. The CDR3 DNA reads as TGTGCCAGCAGTGAAGAGAGGGCCTTGGCCTATGGCTACACCTTC. Translating it yields CASSEERALAYGYTF.

This clonotype was counted between two and nine times. The chain joins TRBV6-5 to TRBJ2-1; a possible D gene is TRBD2 (5 bases). Germline loops: CDR1 MNHEY, CDR2 SVGAGI. The CDR3 loop spans 14 amino acids. V was trimmed by 8 bases and J by 9 bases, leaving 20 bases between them. The CDR3 reads CASHGSSHMPEQFF. The CDR3 region has the DNA TGTGCCAGCCATGGGAGCAGCCACATGCCTGAGCAGTTCTTC.

This clonotype was observed many times. The rearrangement uses TRBV7-8 and TRBJ2-3; either TRBD1 or TRBD2 may fit D (6 bases each). Trimming removed 5 bases from V and 1 base from J, with 22 bases in between. The CDR3 is 18 residues long. CDR1 is SGHVS, CDR2 FQNEAQ, per germline. As DNA, the CDR3 is TGTGCCAGCAGCCCCACAAGAAGGACACGGGGGCGCACAGATACGCAGTATTTT. It encodes CASSPTRRTRGRTDTQYF.

The chain uses TRBV19 and TRBJ2-1; D is unresolved. CDR3 length: 15 residues. Trimming took 5 bases from V and 10 from J, leaving 21 bases between them. Germline-derived CDR1 and CDR2 are LNHDA and SQIVND (reference sequence). The CDR3 bases are TGTGCCAGTAGTCTGCCTTCAGTAGAAGGAAGGGAGCAGTTCTTC. Translation: CASSLPSVEGREQFF.

This clonotype was seen at least ten times. The chain employs TRBV12-3 or TRBV12-4 and TRBJ2-1, with 7 bases aligning to TRBD2. V was clipped by 6 bases and J by 2 bases; unmatched bases: 4. The CDR3 runs 14 residues. CDR3 in amino acids: CASSPTSAYNEQFF. CDR3 DNA: TGTGCCAGCAGCCCCACTAGCGCCTACAATGAGCAGTTCTTC.

This clonotype was picked up many times. The V and J genes are TRBV11-2 and TRBJ2-1, with 11 nucleotides matching TRBD2. There are 15 residues in the CDR3. Per germline, CDR1 SGHAT and CDR2 FQNNGV. With 7 bases clipped from V and 6 bases from J, the junction kept 8 bases outside the gene matches. CDR3 amino acids: CASTPTSGMFNEQFF. As DNA, the CDR3 is TGTGCCAGCACCCCGACTAGCGGGATGTTCAATGAGCAGTTCTTC.

Of note for this clonotype: With a much larger clone just one base away, this may be a read error. This chain uses TRBV5-1 with TRBJ2-1; D remains unclear. The DNA end is more similar to TRBJ2-7, so the J call may be wrong. The length of the CDR3 is 11 residues. The germline V gene encodes CDR1 SGHRS and CDR2 YFSETQ. CDR3 DNA: TGCGCCAGCACAGGTTACAATGAGCAGTACTTC. Its translation is CASTGYNEQYF.

This clonotype occurred a few times. The chain is built from TRBV20-1 and TRBJ2-7; the D is unclear. The CDR3 has 11 residues. V dropped 3 bases and J dropped 10 bases, with 13 bases sitting between them. Germline CDR1 is DFQATT and CDR2 is SNEGSKA (reference sequence). CDR3 sequence reads: CSARRMADQYF. Written as DNA, the CDR3 is TGCAGTGCTAGGAGGATGGCGGACCAGTACTTC.

The sample holds many counts of this clonotype. The chain links TRBV20-1 to TRBJ1-1, with D uncertain. V was shortened by 6 bases and J by 0 bases, with 8 bases between the two germline ends. The CDR3 contains 12 residues. Germline V lookup: CDR1 DFQATT, CDR2 SNEGSKA (reference sequence). CDR3 nucleotide sequence: TGCAGTGCCGCCGGGATGAACACTGAAGCTTTCTTT. It yields the protein CSAAGMNTEAFF.

This clonotype was counted many times. The CDR3 bases are TGTGCCAGCCCCCCGTCGGGGGAAACCCCTTTTGTTTCACCCCTCCACTTT. It encodes CASPPSGETPFVSPLHF. This chain links TRBV28 with TRBJ1-6; D may be TRBD1 (5 bases). The CDR3 length is 17 residues. Germline CDR1 is MDHEN and CDR2 is SYDVKM. V lost 8 bases and J lost 9, with 26 bases in between.

The V gene is TRBV7-9, the J gene TRBJ2-1, with TRBD2 matching 7 bases. The CDR3 is made up of 14 amino acids. Germline CDR1 reads SEHNR; CDR2 reads FQNEAQ (reference sequence). V lost 7 bases and J lost 9; bases outside the gene matches: 12. CDR3 DNA: TGTGCCAGCACCGGGACGGCGGGAGTGGGTGAGCAGTTCTTC. Its protein product is CASTGTAGVGEQFF.

This clonotype was detected ten times or more. The CDR3 bases are TGCGCCAGCAGCTTGGACGGACGACTAGTACAGACCCAGTACTTC. Translated, it gives CASSLDGRLVQTQYF. The rearrangement joins TRBV5-1 to TRBJ2-5; maybe TRBD2 (6 bases). V lost 0 bases and J 6 bases, leaving 15 bases between the germline ends. Germline CDR1 SGHRS, CDR2 YFSETQ. The CDR3 is 15 residues long.

The gene calls are TRBV5-4 and TRBJ2-1, with a weak D call TRBD2 (6 bases). The closer fit of TRBJ2-7 to the DNA end suggests the J call may be wrong. The germline gives CDR1 SGHNT, CDR2 YYREEE (reference sequence). This CDR3 is built from 15 residues. The CDR3 is CASSLTSPSSDEQYF. DNA for the CDR3: TGTGCCAGCAGCTTGACTAGCCCCAGCTCAGATGAGCAGTACTTC.

For the CDR3, the DNA is TGTGCCAGCCTTCAGCTGAGCTCCTACAATGAGCAGTTCTTC. It encodes CASLQLSSYNEQFF. The chain employs TRBV5-8 and TRBJ2-1; no clear D gene. This CDR3 region has 14 residues. The V gene's germline CDR1 is SGHTS and CDR2 YDEGEE. V lost 7 bases and J 0 bases, leaving 11 bases between the germline ends.

This clonotype appeared many times. The chain recombines TRBV5-1 with TRBJ2-5, with D possibly being TRBD2 (5 bases). Trimming took 1 base from V and 5 from J, leaving 12 bases between them. Germline CDR1 is SGHRS and CDR2 is YFSETQ. This CDR3 is built from 14 residues. CDR3 in amino acids: CASSLLPDWETQYF. The CDR3 DNA follows: TGCGCCAGCAGCTTGCTACCGGACTGGGAGACCCAGTACTTC.

In its sample, this clonotype was seen a few times. V gene TRBV2 combines with J gene TRBJ2-3; possibly TRBD1 for D (5 bases). This CDR3 has 15 residues. Trimming cost V 4 bases and J 2 bases, with 13 bases left between them. Germline assignment: CDR1 SNHLY and CDR2 FYNNEI. CDR3 in amino acids: CASSGQGVITDTQYF. The CDR3 nucleotides read TGTGCCAGCAGTGGTCAGGGCGTTATCACAGATACGCAGTATTTT. The variable domain in full, with the rest retrieved from reference TRBV2 and TRBJ2-3, is EPEVTQTPSHQVTQMGQEVILRCVPISNHLYFYWYRQILGQKVEFLVSFYNNEISEKSEIFDDQFSVERPDGSNFTLKIRSTKLEDSAMYFCASSGQGVITDTQYFGPGTRLTVL.

This clonotype was found many times. CDR3 sequence (DNA): TGTGCCAGCAGTTACAGCTCTGGAAACACCATATATTTT. Its translation is CASSYSSGNTIYF. The chain is built from TRBV6-2 or TRBV6-3 and TRBJ1-3; D is uncertain. CDR3 length: 13 residues. V was trimmed by 2 bases and J by 0 bases, leaving 2 bases between them. The V gene's germline CDR1 is MNHEY and CDR2 SVGEGT.

The chain uses TRBV7-8 and TRBJ2-1, with D maybe TRBD2 (7 bases). CDR1 and CDR2 from the germline V gene are SGHVS and FQNEAQ. This CDR3 spans 15 amino acids. V lost 11 bases and J lost 4, with 21 bases in between. The CDR3 nucleotides are TGTGCCCTGAGAATGGCGGGGGCACCGTACAATGAGCAGTTCTTC. Translated, it gives CALRMAGAPYNEQFF.

About this clonotype: Just one base apart from a much larger clone, this may be a read error. The chain combines TRBV20-1 with TRBJ2-3; 9 bases are a match to TRBD2. Germline CDR1 is DFQATT and CDR2 is SNEGSKA (reference sequence). The CDR3 covers 14 residues. The junction had 2 bases not matched to a gene; V was cut back by 2 bases and J by 2 bases. The CDR3 region has the DNA TGCAGTGCTAGACCTAGCGGGATCACAGATACGCAGTATTTT. Translated: CSARPSGITDTQYF.

Ten or more counts support this clonotype. V usage is TRBV11-2 and J usage is TRBJ2-1; 10 bases match TRBD2. V trimming: 0 bases; J trimming: 9 bases; junction bases outside the gene matches: 5. The V gene's germline CDR1 is SGHAT and CDR2 FQNNGV. The CDR3 is 15 amino acids. CDR3 residues: CASSLDPSGRFEQFF. The CDR3 DNA follows: TGTGCCAGCAGCTTAGATCCTAGCGGGAGATTTGAGCAGTTCTTC.

A word on this clonotype: This sequence may be a read error, since a much larger clone differs from it by one base. V gene TRBV18 combines with J gene TRBJ2-7, with a possible D match to TRBD1 (6 bases). Germline V gene lookup returns CDR1 KGHSH and CDR2 LQKENI. The CDR3 is made up of 15 amino acids. The CDR3 nucleotides are TGTTCCAGCTCACCACCTCGGGACACCACCTACGAGCAGTACTTC. Translated: CSSSPPRDTTYEQYF.